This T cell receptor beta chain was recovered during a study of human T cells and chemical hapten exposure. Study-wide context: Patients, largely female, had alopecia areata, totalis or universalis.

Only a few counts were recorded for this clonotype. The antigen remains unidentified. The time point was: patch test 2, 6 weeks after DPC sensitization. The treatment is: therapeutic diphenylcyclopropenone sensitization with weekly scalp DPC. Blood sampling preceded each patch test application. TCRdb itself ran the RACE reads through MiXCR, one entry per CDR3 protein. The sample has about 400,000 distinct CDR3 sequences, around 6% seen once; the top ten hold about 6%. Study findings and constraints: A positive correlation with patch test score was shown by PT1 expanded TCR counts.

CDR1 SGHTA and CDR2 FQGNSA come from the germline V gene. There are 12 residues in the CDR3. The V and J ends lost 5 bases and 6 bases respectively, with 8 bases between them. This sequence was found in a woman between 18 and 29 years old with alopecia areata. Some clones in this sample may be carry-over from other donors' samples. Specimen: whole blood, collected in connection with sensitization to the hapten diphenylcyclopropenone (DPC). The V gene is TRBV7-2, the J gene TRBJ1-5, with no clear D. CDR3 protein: CASSANRQPQHF. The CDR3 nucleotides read TGTGCCAGCAGCGCAAACCGTCAGCCCCAGCATTTT. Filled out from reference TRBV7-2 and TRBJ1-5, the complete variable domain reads GAGVSQSPSNKVTEKGKDVELRCDPISGHTALYWYRQSLGQGLEFLIYFQGNSAPDKSGLPSDRFSAERTGGSVSTLTIQRTQQEDSAVYLCASSANRQPQHFGDGTRLSIL.